Given below is one T cell receptor beta chain in context. With 5 bases removed from V and 4 bases from J, the gap between germline ends came to 12 bases. The CDR3 sequence is 13 residues long. Looked up from germline, CDR1 is SGDLS and CDR2 is YYNGEE. Researchers ran the PCR with 60 Vbeta and 13 Jbeta primers. The table came from immunoSEQ multiplex PCR; TCRdb's copy has only in-frame clones and leaves some out. The table shows about 200,000 clones, with around four fifths occurring only once. The data were taken from a study of cytomegalovirus exposure and HLA in healthy donors. The TCR was taken from a woman in her thirties or forties in good health and CMV-seronegative. The V call is TRBV9, the J call TRBJ1-1, with D unclear. Sequencing input: PBMCs. CDR3 sequence reads: CASSSQLVTEAFF. For the CDR3, the DNA is TGTGCCAGCAGTAGCCAATTGGTCACTGAAGCTTTCTTT. The variable domain in full, completed from reference TRBV9 and TRBJ1-1, reads DSGVTQTPKHLITATGQRVTLRCSPRSGDLSVYWYQQSLDQGLQFLIQYYNGEERAKGNILERFSAQQFPDLHSELNLSSLELGDSALYFCASSSQLVTEAFFGQGTRLTVV.